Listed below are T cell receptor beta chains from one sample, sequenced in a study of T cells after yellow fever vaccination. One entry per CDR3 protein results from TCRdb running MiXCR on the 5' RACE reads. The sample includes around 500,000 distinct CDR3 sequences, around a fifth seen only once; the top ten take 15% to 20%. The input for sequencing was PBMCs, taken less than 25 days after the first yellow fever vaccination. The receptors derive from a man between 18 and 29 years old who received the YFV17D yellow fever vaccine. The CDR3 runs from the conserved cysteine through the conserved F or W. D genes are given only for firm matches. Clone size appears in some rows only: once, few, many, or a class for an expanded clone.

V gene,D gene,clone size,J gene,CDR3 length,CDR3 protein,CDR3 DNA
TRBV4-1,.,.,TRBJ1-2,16,CASSQAESARSYGYTF,TGCGCCAGCAGCCAAGCAGAGTCAGCCCGGAGCTATGGCTACACCTTC
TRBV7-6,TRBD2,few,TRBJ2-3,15,CASSASGGVRDTQYF,TGTGCCAGCAGCGCCAGCGGGGGTGTTAGGGATACGCAGTATTTT
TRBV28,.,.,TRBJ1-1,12,CASSTRPTEAFF,TGTGCCAGCAGCACAAGGCCCACTGAAGCTTTCTTT
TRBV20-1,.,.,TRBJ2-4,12,CSAHWGRDIQYF,TGCAGTGCTCATTGGGGAAGGGACATTCAGTACTTC
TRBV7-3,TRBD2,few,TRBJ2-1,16,CASSLMAGGSYNEQFF,TGTGCCAGCAGCTTAATGGCGGGGGGCTCCTACAATGAGCAGTTCTTC
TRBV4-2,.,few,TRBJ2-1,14,CASSHGQGISEQFF,TGTGCCAGCAGCCATGGGCAGGGAATAAGCGAGCAGTTCTTC
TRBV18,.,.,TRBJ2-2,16,CASSPKIGSNTGELFF,TGTGCCAGCTCACCAAAAATCGGGTCGAACACCGGGGAGCTGTTTTTT
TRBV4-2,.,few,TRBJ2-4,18,CASSHLYRDTSRENIQYF,TGTGCCAGCAGCCACCTTTACCGGGACACCTCCCGAGAAAACATTCAGTACTTC
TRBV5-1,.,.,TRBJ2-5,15,CASSLDSGFQETQYF,TGCGCCAGCAGCTTAGACAGTGGGTTTCAAGAGACCCAGTACTTC
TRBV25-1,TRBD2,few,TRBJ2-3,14,CASHLAGGTDTQYF,TGTGCCAGCCACCTAGCGGGGGGCACAGATACGCAGTATTTT
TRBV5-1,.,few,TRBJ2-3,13,CASRNPGSDTQYF,TGCGCCAGCAGGAATCCGGGGTCAGATACGCAGTATTTT
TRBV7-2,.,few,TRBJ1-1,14,CASSAQGRRTEAFF,TGTGCCAGCAGCGCCCAGGGGCGCAGGACTGAAGCTTTCTTT
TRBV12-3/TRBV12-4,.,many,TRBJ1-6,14,CASSSEIEGSPLHF,TGTGCCAGCAGTTCGGAAATCGAGGGTTCACCCCTCCACTTT
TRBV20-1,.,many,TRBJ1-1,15,CSAPRAGSSPQRAFF,TGCAGTGCGCCCCGCGCGGGGTCCAGTCCCCAGCGAGCTTTCTTT
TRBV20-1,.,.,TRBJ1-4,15,CSARGSRGANEKLFF,TGCAGTGCTAGAGGGAGCCGGGGCGCTAATGAAAAACTGTTTTTT
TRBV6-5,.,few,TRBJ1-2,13,CASSYSGIYGYTF,TGTGCCAGCAGTTACTCCGGTATATACGGCTACACCTTC
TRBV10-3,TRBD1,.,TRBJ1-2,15,CAIRDDRGLFYGYTF,TGTGCCATCAGGGATGACAGGGGGCTATTTTATGGCTACACCTTC
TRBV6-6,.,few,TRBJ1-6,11,CASSENSPLHF,TGTGCCAGCAGTGAGAATTCACCCCTCCACTTT
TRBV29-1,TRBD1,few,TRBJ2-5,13,CSVVDRALETQYF,TGCAGCGTTGTAGACAGGGCCCTAGAGACCCAGTACTTC
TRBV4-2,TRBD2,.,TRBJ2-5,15,CASSQGAGERETQYF,TGTGCCAGCAGCCAAGGGGCGGGGGAGCGGGAGACCCAGTACTTC
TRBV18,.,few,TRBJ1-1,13,CASSPPSDTEAFF,TGTGCCAGCTCACCACCTAGCGACACTGAAGCTTTCTTT
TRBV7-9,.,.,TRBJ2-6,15,CASSDRGSGANVLTF,TGTGCCAGCAGCGATAGGGGCTCTGGGGCCAACGTCCTGACTTTC
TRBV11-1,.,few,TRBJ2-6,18,CASSLTRGSLTGANVLTF,TGTGCCAGCAGCTTAACGAGGGGGAGCCTTACTGGGGCCAACGTCCTGACTTTC
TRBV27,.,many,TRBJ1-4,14,CASSLSPEGEKLFF,TGTGCCAGCAGTTTAAGTCCAGAGGGTGAAAAACTGTTTTTT
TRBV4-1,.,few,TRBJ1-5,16,CASSQELSPSNQPQHF,TGCGCCAGCAGCCAAGAACTCAGCCCGAGCAATCAGCCCCAGCATTTT
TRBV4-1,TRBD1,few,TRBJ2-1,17,CASSHRTGGISYNEQFF,TGCGCCAGCAGCCACCGAACAGGGGGCATATCCTACAATGAGCAGTTCTTC
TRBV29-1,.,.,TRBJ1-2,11,CSVVRSYGYTF,TGCAGCGTTGTCAGATCCTATGGCTACACCTTC
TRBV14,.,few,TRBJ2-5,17,CASSHALGRDLKETQYF,TGTGCCAGCAGCCACGCCCTGGGACGGGACTTAAAAGAGACCCAGTACTTC
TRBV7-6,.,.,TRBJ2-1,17,CASGRLNLASSYNEQFF,TGTGCCAGCGGCCGCCTCAATCTAGCATCATCCTACAATGAGCAGTTCTTC
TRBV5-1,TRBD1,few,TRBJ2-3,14,CASSFGQAEDTQYF,TGCGCCAGCAGCTTCGGACAGGCGGAAGATACGCAGTATTTT
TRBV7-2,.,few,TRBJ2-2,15,CASSLGSMNTGELFF,TGTGCCAGCAGCTTGGGCAGTATGAACACCGGGGAGCTGTTTTTT
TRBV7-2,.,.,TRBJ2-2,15,CASSSDRIPTGELFF,TGTGCCAGCAGTTCCGACAGGATTCCCACCGGGGAGCTGTTTTTT
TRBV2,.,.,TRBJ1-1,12,CASTTGYTEAFF,TGTGCCAGCACCACAGGCTACACTGAAGCTTTCTTT
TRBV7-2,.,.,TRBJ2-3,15,CASSPPEGGTDTQYF,TGTGCCAGCAGCCCGCCCGAGGGGGGAACAGATACGCAGTATTTT
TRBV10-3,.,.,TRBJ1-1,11,CAISGAEKAFF,TGTGCCATCAGTGGGGCGGAGAAAGCTTTCTTT
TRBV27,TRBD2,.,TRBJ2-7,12,CASRIPGGGQYF,TGTGCCAGCCGAATCCCGGGGGGGGGGCAGTACTTC
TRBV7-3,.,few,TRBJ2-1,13,CASSSAGRNEQFF,TGTGCCAGCAGCTCGGCAGGGCGCAATGAGCAGTTCTTC
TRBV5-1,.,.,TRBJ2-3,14,CASSARQSTDTQYF,TGCGCCAGCAGCGCCCGACAGAGCACAGATACGCAGTATTTT
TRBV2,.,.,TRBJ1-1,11,CATERETEAFF,TGTGCCACCGAGCGGGAAACTGAAGCTTTCTTT
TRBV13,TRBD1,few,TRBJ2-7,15,CASSADRGSSYEQYF,TGTGCCAGCAGCGCGGACAGGGGGTCTTCCTACGAGCAGTACTTC
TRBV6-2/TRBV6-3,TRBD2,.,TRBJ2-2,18,CASSKLGTSGGYTGELFF,TGTGCCAGCAGTAAACTGGGGACTAGCGGGGGGTACACCGGGGAGCTGTTTTTT
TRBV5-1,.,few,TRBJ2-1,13,CASSLERGNEQFF,TGCGCCAGCAGCTTGGAAAGGGGGAATGAGCAGTTCTTC
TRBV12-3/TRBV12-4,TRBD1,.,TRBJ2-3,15,CASSRDRAGADTQYF,TGTGCCAGCAGTCGCGACAGGGCTGGCGCAGATACGCAGTATTTT
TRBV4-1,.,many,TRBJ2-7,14,CASSQEYSNYEQYF,TGCGCCAGCAGCCAAGAATACAGTAACTACGAGCAGTACTTC
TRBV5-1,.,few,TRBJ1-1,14,CASSPDRLNTEAFF,TGCGCCAGCAGCCCGGACAGACTGAACACTGAAGCTTTCTTT
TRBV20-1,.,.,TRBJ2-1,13,CSASASVHNEQFF,TGCAGTGCTAGCGCCAGCGTCCACAATGAGCAGTTCTTC
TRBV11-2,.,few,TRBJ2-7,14,CASRLQRSSYEQYF,TGTGCCAGCAGACTACAGAGAAGCTCCTACGAGCAGTACTTC
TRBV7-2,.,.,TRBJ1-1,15,CASSLGVGYPTEAFF,TGTGCCAGCAGCTTAGGGGTCGGTTACCCCACTGAAGCTTTCTTT
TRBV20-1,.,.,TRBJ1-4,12,CSARQDNEKLFF,TGCAGTGCCCGGCAGGATAATGAAAAACTGTTTTTT
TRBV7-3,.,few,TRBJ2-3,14,CASSLDGITDTQYF,TGTGCCAGCAGCTTAGATGGCATCACAGATACGCAGTATTTT
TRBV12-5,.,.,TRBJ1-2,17,CASGLVLGGNPWNGYTF,TGTGCTAGTGGTTTGGTACTTGGGGGAAATCCGTGGAATGGCTACACCTTC
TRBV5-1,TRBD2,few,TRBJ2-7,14,CASSPSGGTYEQYF,TGCGCCAGCAGCCCGTCGGGGGGGACGTACGAGCAGTACTTC
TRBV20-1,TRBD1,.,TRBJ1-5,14,CSAADRVGNQPQHF,TGCAGTGCTGCGGACAGGGTGGGCAATCAGCCCCAGCATTTT
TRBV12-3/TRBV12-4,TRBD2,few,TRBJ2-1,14,CASSPGGSGNEQFF,TGTGCCAGCAGTCCGGGGGGGTCCGGCAATGAGCAGTTCTTC
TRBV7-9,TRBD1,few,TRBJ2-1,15,CASSPDRGLVNEQFF,TGTGCCAGCAGCCCAGACAGGGGGCTCGTCAATGAGCAGTTCTTC